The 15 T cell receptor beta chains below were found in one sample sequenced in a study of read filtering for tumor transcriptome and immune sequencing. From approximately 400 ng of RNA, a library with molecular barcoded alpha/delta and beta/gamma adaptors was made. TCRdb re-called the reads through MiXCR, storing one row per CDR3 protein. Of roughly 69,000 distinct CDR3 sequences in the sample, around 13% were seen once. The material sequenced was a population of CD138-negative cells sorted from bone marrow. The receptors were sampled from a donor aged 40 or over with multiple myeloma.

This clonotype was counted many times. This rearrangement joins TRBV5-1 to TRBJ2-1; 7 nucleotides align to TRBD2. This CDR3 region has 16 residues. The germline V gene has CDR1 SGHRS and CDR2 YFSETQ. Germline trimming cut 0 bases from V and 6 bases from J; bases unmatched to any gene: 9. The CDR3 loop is CASSLVAGENGNEQFF. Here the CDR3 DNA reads TGCGCCAGCAGCTTGGTGGCGGGAGAAAACGGCAATGAGCAGTTCTTC. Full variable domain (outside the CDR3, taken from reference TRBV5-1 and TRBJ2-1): KAGVTQTPRYLIKTRGQQVTLSCSPISGHRSVSWYQQTPGQGLQFLFEYFSETQRNKGNFPGRFSGRQFSNSRSEMNVSTLELGDSALYLCASSLVAGENGNEQFFGPGTRLTVL.

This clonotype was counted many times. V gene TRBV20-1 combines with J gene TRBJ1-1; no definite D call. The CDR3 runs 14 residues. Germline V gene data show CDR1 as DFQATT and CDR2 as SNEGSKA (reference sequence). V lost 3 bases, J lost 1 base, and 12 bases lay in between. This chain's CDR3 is CSARQRRTNTEAFF. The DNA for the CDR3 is TGCAGTGCTAGGCAGAGACGGACGAACACTGAAGCTTTCTTT.

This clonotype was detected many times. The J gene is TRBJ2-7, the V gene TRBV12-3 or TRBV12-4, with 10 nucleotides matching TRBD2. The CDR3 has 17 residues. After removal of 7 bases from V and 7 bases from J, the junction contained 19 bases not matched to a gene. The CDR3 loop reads CASTPKAAGGPVGEQYF. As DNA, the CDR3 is TGTGCCAGCACCCCGAAAGCAGCGGGAGGGCCGGTGGGGGAGCAGTACTTC.

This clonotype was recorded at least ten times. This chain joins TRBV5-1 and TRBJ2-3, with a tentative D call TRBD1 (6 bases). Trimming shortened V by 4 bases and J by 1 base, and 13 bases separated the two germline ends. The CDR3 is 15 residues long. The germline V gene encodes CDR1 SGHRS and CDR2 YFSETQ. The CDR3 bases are TGCGCCAGCAGCGGTCAGGGGTTAGGCACAGATACGCAGTATTTT. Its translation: CASSGQGLGTDTQYF.

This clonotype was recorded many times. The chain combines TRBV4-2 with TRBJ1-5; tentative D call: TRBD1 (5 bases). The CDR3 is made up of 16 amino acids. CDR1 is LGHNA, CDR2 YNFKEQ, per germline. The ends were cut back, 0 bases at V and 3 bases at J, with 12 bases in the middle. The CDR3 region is CASSQEGREPNQPQHF. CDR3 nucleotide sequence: TGTGCCAGCAGCCAAGAGGGCAGGGAGCCCAATCAGCCCCAGCATTTT.

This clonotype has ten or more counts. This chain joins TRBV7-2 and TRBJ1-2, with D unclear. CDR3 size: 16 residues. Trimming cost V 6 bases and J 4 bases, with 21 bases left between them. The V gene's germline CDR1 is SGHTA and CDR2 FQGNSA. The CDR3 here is CASSPSKAESSYGYTF. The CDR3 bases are TGTGCCAGCAGTCCCTCCAAGGCAGAGTCCAGCTATGGCTACACCTTC.

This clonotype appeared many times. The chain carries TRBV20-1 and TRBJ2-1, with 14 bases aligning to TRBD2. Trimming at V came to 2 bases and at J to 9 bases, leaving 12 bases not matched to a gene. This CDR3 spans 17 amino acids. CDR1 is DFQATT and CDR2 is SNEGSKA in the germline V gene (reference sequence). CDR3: CSARPTRLAGGEGEQFF. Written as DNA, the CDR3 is TGCAGTGCTAGACCAACTAGACTAGCGGGGGGGGAGGGTGAGCAGTTCTTC.

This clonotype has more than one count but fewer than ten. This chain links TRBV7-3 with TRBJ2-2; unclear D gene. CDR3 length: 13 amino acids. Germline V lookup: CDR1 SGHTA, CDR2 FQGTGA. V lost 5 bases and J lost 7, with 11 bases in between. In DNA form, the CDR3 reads TGTGCCAGCAGCGATCCTCCAGGCGGGGAGCTGTTTTTT. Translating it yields CASSDPPGGELFF.

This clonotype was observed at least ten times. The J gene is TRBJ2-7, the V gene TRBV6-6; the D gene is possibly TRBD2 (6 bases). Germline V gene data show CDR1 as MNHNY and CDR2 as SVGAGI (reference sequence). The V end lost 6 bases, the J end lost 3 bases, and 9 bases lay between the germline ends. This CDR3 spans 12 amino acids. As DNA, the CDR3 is TGTGCCAGCAGCTGGGACTTCTACGAGCAGTACTTC. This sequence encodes CASSWDFYEQYF.

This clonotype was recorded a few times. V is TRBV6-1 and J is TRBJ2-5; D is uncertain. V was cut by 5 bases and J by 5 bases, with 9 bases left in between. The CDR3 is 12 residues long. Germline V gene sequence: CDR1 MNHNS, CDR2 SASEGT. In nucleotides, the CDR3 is TGTGCCAGCAGTCGACGGTGGGAGACCCAGTACTTC. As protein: CASSRRWETQYF.

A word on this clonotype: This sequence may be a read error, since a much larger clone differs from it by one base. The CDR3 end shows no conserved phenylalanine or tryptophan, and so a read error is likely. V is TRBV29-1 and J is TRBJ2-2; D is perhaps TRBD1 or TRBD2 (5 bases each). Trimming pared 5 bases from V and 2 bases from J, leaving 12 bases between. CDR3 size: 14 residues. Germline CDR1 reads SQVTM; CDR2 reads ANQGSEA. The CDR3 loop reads CSVRGTTNTGELFL. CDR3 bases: TGCAGCGTTCGAGGGACGACCAACACCGGGGAGCTGTTTCTT.

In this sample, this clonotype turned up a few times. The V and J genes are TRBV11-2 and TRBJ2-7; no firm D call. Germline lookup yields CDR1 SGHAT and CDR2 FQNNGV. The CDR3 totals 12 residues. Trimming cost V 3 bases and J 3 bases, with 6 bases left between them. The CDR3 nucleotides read TGTGCCAGCAGCTTCTACCTCTACGAGCAGTACTTC. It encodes CASSFYLYEQYF.

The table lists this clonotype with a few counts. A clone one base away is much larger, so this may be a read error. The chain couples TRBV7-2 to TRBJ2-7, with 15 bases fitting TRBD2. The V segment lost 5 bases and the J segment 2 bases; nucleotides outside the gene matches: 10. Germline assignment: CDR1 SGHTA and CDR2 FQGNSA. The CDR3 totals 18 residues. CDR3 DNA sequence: TGTGCCAGCAGCACCCCCTCCAGGACTAGCGGGAGGGCCTACGAGCAGTACTTC. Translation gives CASSTPSRTSGRAYEQYF.

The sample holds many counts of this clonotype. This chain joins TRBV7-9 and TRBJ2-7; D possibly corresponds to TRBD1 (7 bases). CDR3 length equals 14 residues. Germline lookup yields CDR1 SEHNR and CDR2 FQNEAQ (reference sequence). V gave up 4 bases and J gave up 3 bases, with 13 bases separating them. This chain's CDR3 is CASSSRQGGYEQYF. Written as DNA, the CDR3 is TGTGCCAGCAGCTCCCGACAGGGAGGCTACGAGCAGTACTTC.

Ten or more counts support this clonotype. The CDR3: CASSQDRTGNSPLHF. The CDR3, as DNA: TGTGCCAGCAGCCAGGATAGGACAGGAAATTCACCCCTCCACTTT. V gene TRBV28 combines with J gene TRBJ1-6; the match to TRBD1 covers 7 bases. The CDR3 is 15 amino acids. Germline CDR1 is MDHEN and CDR2 is SYDVKM. Unmatched junction bases numbered 9, after V lost 6 bases and J lost 7 bases.